This passage covers 17 T cell receptor beta chains from one sample sequenced in a study of cytomegalovirus exposure and HLA in healthy donors (dated by TCRdb to the late 2010s). Library preparation employed the immunoSEQ multiplex PCR assay. The multiplex PCR relied on a mix of 60 forward primers for TCR Vbeta segments and 13 reverse primers for TCR Jbeta segments. TCRdb stores this immuneACCESS table with in-frame sequences only. Part of the clones is absent; in the studies checked, under half of the shortfall reflects unresolved V genes, and no reason is known for the rest. Here the sample has under 200,000 clones; approximately 86% occur a single time. Of the sample, roughly 1.8% falls within the top ten clones. Sequenced material: PBMCs. The receptors come from a woman aged 18-29 years in good health and CMV-seronegative.

The rearrangement joins TRBV19 to TRBJ2-5; weak D call: TRBD1 (5 bases). Trimming removed 6 bases at V and 0 bases at J, with 14 bases between. The V gene's germline CDR1 is LNHDA and CDR2 SQIVND (reference sequence). The CDR3 sequence is 15 residues long. The chain's CDR3 is CASRWGGSYQETQYF. CDR3 coding DNA: TGTGCCAGTAGATGGGGCGGATCGTACCAAGAGACCCAGTACTTC.

V gene TRBV6-6 combines with J gene TRBJ2-5; 8 bases are shared with TRBD1. The CDR3 sequence is 16 residues long. J gave up 7 bases and V 6 bases, and 16 bases lay outside the gene matches. Germline V gives CDR1 MNHNY, CDR2 SVGAGI (reference sequence). The CDR3 DNA reads as TGTGCCAGCAGAACACAACGGACAGGGCCGAGTGGGACCCAGTACTTC. Protein: CASRTQRTGPSGTQYF.

The V and J genes are TRBV4-1 and TRBJ2-1; 9 bases line up with TRBD2. J gave up 6 bases and V 4 bases, and 7 bases lay outside the gene matches. The germline V gene encodes CDR1 MGHRA and CDR2 YSYEKL. There are 15 residues in the CDR3. CDR3 bases: TGCGCCAGCAGCCTGGGGTTAGCGGGAGCCAATGAGCAGTTCTTC. It specifies CASSLGLAGANEQFF.

A single count supports this clone. Written as DNA, the CDR3 is TGTGCCATCAGCCGGACAGGGGGCAATGATGGCTACACCTTC. It codes for CAISRTGGNDGYTF. The genes are TRBV10-3 and TRBJ1-2; 11 bases fit TRBD1. The trim removed 6 bases at V and 6 bases at J, leaving 6 bases unmatched. The CDR3 runs 14 residues. CDR1 and CDR2 (germline): ENHRY, SYGVKD.

The chain couples TRBV7-3 to TRBJ2-3, with 7 positions matching TRBD2. V shed 4 bases, J shed 2 bases, and the junction held 6 bases outside the gene matches. The CDR3 runs to 15 residues. In germline, CDR1 is SGHTA, CDR2 FQGTGA. CDR3 sequence reads: CASSSQRGTTDTQYF. The CDR3 region has the DNA TGTGCCAGCAGCTCACAGCGGGGAACCACAGATACGCAGTATTTT.

This clone appeared a few times. This chain joins TRBV28 and TRBJ1-4; D is unresolved. The CDR3 is made up of 16 amino acids. The germline gives CDR1 MDHEN, CDR2 SYDVKM. The V end was cut by 5 bases, the J end by 4 bases, with 17 bases between. CDR3 DNA sequence: TGTGCCAGCAGTCCCGCAACGAGGGTCCATAATGAAAAACTGTTTTTT. This gives the protein CASSPATRVHNEKLFF.

This chain uses TRBV28 with TRBJ2-7; tentative D call: TRBD1 (5 bases). Germline V gives CDR1 MDHEN, CDR2 SYDVKM. Deletions cut 2 bases from V and 2 bases from J, with 10 bases between. There are 14 residues in the CDR3. CDR3 coding DNA: TGTGCCAGCAGTTTACCAGGGTGGGCCTACGAGCAGTACTTC. As protein: CASSLPGWAYEQYF.

The V call is TRBV28, the J call TRBJ2-2; TRBD2 matches 11 bases. The length of the CDR3 is 17 residues. Trimming removed 3 bases from V and 1 base from J; junction bases left unmatched: 4. The germline V gene encodes CDR1 MDHEN and CDR2 SYDVKM. CDR3 residues: CASSFMTSGMNTGELFF. For the CDR3, the DNA is TGTGCCAGCAGTTTTATGACTAGCGGGATGAACACCGGGGAGCTGTTTTTT.

The V call is TRBV27, the J call TRBJ2-1; 9 bases agree with TRBD1. Trimming cost V 6 bases and J 3 bases; bases outside gene matches: 6. The germline CDR1 and CDR2 sequences are MNHEY and SMNVEV (reference sequence). The CDR3 covers 15 residues. CDR3 protein: CASRLDRGIYNEQFF. The CDR3 nucleotides are TGTGCCAGCAGGCTAGACAGGGGGATCTACAATGAGCAGTTCTTC.

This clone was seen only a few times. The genes are TRBV27 and TRBJ1-5; weak D call: TRBD1 (6 bases). The germline V gene encodes CDR1 MNHEY and CDR2 SMNVEV (reference sequence). V lost 5 bases and J lost 7, with 9 bases in between. The CDR3 is made up of 12 amino acids. The CDR3 protein is CASSMQGQPQHF. In DNA form, the CDR3 reads TGTGCCAGCAGTATGCAGGGGCAGCCCCAGCATTTT.

The chain carries TRBV19 and TRBJ1-5; 8 bases map to TRBD1. The germline V gene encodes CDR1 LNHDA and CDR2 SQIVND (reference sequence). The V and J ends lost 5 bases and 2 bases, in that order; junction bases with no gene match: 14. This CDR3 contains 18 residues. CDR3 sequence (DNA): TGTGCCAGTAGTTCTTCCGGGACAGGCAGTGGGGGCAATCAGCCCCAGCATTTT. Translated: CASSSSGTGSGGNQPQHF.

The J gene is TRBJ1-4, the V gene TRBV4-1; D remains ambiguous. The CDR3 runs 12 residues. The V end lost 1 base, the J end lost 8 bases, and 5 bases lay between the germline ends. Germline V gene data show CDR1 as MGHRA and CDR2 as YSYEKL. CDR3 DNA sequence: TGCGCCAGCAGCCAAGTCAGGGAAAAACTGTTTTTT. Its protein is CASSQVREKLFF.

The chain has TRBV2 and TRBJ2-3; D unclear. The V gene lost 2 bases and the J gene lost 6 bases, with 3 bases spanning the gap. The germline CDR1 and CDR2 sequences are SNHLY and FYNNEI. The CDR3 is 11 amino acids. The CDR3 DNA follows: TGTGCCAGCAGTGAATATGATACGCAGTATTTT. Protein: CASSEYDTQYF.

This chain connects TRBV7-9 to TRBJ2-5; TRBD2 is a possible D gene (6 bases). Germline V gene sequence: CDR1 SEHNR, CDR2 FQNEAQ (reference sequence). Trimming removed 1 base at V and 2 bases at J, with 11 bases between. The CDR3 length is 15 residues. The DNA for the CDR3 is TGTGCCAGCAGCTTAGTACGGCGGGATCAAGAGACCCAGTACTTC. Translating it yields CASSLVRRDQETQYF.

The chain uses TRBV28 and TRBJ2-7, with D unclear. The CDR3 length is 13 residues. Trimming shortened V by 6 bases and J by 3 bases, and 12 bases separated the two germline ends. CDR1 MDHEN and CDR2 SYDVKM come from the germline V gene. The CDR3 bases are TGTGCCAGCAGGGTGTCAGATCTCTACGAGCAGTACTTC. Protein sequence: CASRVSDLYEQYF.

This sequence joins TRBV27 and TRBJ1-5; TRBD1 is a possible D gene (6 bases). This CDR3 is 15 amino acids long. Germline V gives CDR1 MNHEY, CDR2 SMNVEV (reference sequence). The V end lost 4 bases, the J end lost 7 bases, and 17 bases lay between the germline ends. CDR3 in amino acids: CASSSGTKGTQPQHF. The CDR3 coding sequence is TGTGCCAGCAGTTCCGGGACAAAGGGCACCCAGCCCCAGCATTTT.

V and J are TRBV6-1 and TRBJ1-1, with a weak D call TRBD1 (6 bases). Germline loops: CDR1 MNHNS, CDR2 SASEGT. The CDR3 runs 13 residues. V gave up 5 bases and J gave up 11 bases, with 18 bases separating them. CDR3 bases: TGTGCCAGCAGTCCCCGGACCGCGGGGGCGGCTTTCTTT. Translation gives CASSPRTAGAAFF.